Below are 23 T cell receptor beta chains sequenced from a single sample in a study of response to subunit inactivated influenza vaccine. TCRdb reprocessed the RT-PCR reads via MiXCR and lists one record per CDR3 protein. The sample records 280,000 or so distinct CDR3 sequences, 20% to 25% being singletons. The sequences come from PBMCs from blood, collected less than 22 months after vaccination. All receptors come from a man aged 50 to 69 who received an inactivated influenza vaccine.

The sample holds a few counts of this clonotype. V usage is TRBV20-1 and J usage is TRBJ2-1; 9 bases line up with TRBD2. Germline V gene data show CDR1 as DFQATT and CDR2 as SNEGSKA (reference sequence). V trimming: 5 bases; J trimming: 7 bases; junction bases outside the gene matches: 9. The CDR3 consists of 14 residues. The CDR3 DNA follows: TGCAGTGCTCCCCTAGCGGGGTCCTGGAATGAGCAGTTCTTC. Its protein product is CSAPLAGSWNEQFF.

This chain uses TRBV5-5 with TRBJ2-1, with 12 positions matching TRBD2. CDR3 length: 18 residues. V lost 0 bases, J lost 0 bases, and 4 bases stayed unmatched. Germline V gene sequence: CDR1 SGHKS, CDR2 YYEKEE (reference sequence). CDR3: CASSLDPSGRASYNEQFF. CDR3 bases: TGTGCCAGCAGCTTGGACCCTAGCGGGAGGGCCTCCTACAATGAGCAGTTCTTC.

The table lists this clonotype with a few counts. V is TRBV11-1 and J is TRBJ2-6, with TRBD1 as a possible D gene (5 bases). Trimming removed 3 bases from V and 0 bases from J, with 6 bases in between. CDR3 size: 15 residues. The germline CDR1 and CDR2 sequences are SGHAT and FQDESV (reference sequence). The CDR3 spells CASSFDSSGANVLTF. DNA for the CDR3: TGTGCCAGCAGCTTCGACAGCTCTGGGGCCAACGTCCTGACTTTC.

The V and J genes are TRBV11-1 and TRBJ2-7; D gene unclear. V was shortened by 0 bases and J by 0 bases, with 9 bases between the two germline ends. The germline gives CDR1 SGHAT, CDR2 FQDESV (reference sequence). The CDR3 is 15 residues long. The CDR3 DNA sequence: TGTGCCAGCAGCTTAGCCTGGGGTAGCTCCTACGAGCAGTACTTC. Its translation: CASSLAWGSSYEQYF.

The rearrangement links TRBV5-6 to TRBJ1-2; 8 bases map to TRBD1. Per the germline V gene, CDR1 is SGHDT and CDR2 is YYEEEE. V gave up 4 bases and J gave up 6 bases; unmatched junction bases: 8. The CDR3 covers 14 residues. The CDR3 region has the DNA TGTGCCAGCAGCCGCAGGGGGCCCCCGGATGGCTACACCTTC. Protein product: CASSRRGPPDGYTF. Looking up the rest from reference TRBV5-6 and TRBJ1-2 gives the full variable domain: DAGVTQSPTHLIKTRGQQVTLRCSPKSGHDTVSWYQQALGQGPQFIFQYYEEEERQRGNFPDRFSGHQFPNYSSELNVNALLLGDSALYLCASSRRGPPDGYTFGSGTRLTVV.

The V gene is TRBV20-1, the J gene TRBJ1-4; 7 bases are a match to TRBD1. This CDR3 is built from 13 residues. The V gene's germline CDR1 is DFQATT and CDR2 SNEGSKA (reference sequence). Trimming at V came to 6 bases and at J to 3 bases, leaving 4 bases not matched to a gene. The CDR3 nucleotides read TGCAGTGCCTTGGGACAGTCTAATGAAAAACTGTTTTTT. It translates to CSALGQSNEKLFF.

This clonotype has more than one count but fewer than ten. The rearrangement links TRBV7-9 to TRBJ1-5; D remains ambiguous. The CDR3 runs 13 residues. Trimming left V 4 bases short and J 5 bases short, with 9 bases between. Germline V gene data show CDR1 as SEHNR and CDR2 as FQNEAQ (reference sequence). In DNA form, the CDR3 reads TGTGCCAGCAGCTATGACACCTATCAGCCCCAGCATTTT. Amino acids: CASSYDTYQPQHF.

This clonotype has just a few counts. The rearrangement joins TRBV6-1 to TRBJ2-7; the D gene could be TRBD1 or TRBD2 (6 bases each). The CDR3 runs to 13 residues. Germline assignment: CDR1 MNHNS and CDR2 SASEGT. Trimming cost V 4 bases and J 4 bases, with 11 bases left between them. The CDR3 DNA reads as TGTGCCAGCAGTGCCGGGGGCCGGTACGAGCAGTACTTC. It yields the protein CASSAGGRYEQYF.

In this sample, this clonotype turned up many times. The chain employs TRBV6-5 and TRBJ1-1; no reliable D call. CDR1 MNHEY and CDR2 SVGAGI come from the germline V gene. V was trimmed by 4 bases and J by 11 bases, leaving 11 bases between them. This CDR3 region has 11 residues. The CDR3 coding sequence is TGTGCCAGCAGTTCCGGGCTCCGGGCTTTCTTT. Translating it yields CASSSGLRAFF.

The CDR3 sequence: CASSLGGSLIGNTIYF. The CDR3 region has the DNA TGTGCCAGCAGCTTAGGGGGTTCCTTGATTGGAAACACCATATATTTT. The chain joins TRBV7-2 to TRBJ1-3; D uncertain. Germline CDR1 SGHTA, CDR2 FQGNSA. This CDR3 has 16 residues. Trimming stripped 1 base from V and 3 bases from J, with 13 bases between.

The V call is TRBV27, the J call TRBJ2-5, with D hard to call. The V gene's germline CDR1 is MNHEY and CDR2 SMNVEV (reference sequence). Trimming took off 0 bases at V and 2 bases at J, with 16 bases between the two ends. The CDR3 contains 17 residues. CDR3 coding DNA: TGTGCCAGCAGTTTATCGATTAGCCATCTATTTCAAGAGACCCAGTACTTC. As protein: CASSLSISHLFQETQYF.

The chain links TRBV7-6 to TRBJ1-1, with D tentatively TRBD1 (5 bases). The CDR3 is 16 amino acids. V was shortened by 0 bases and J by 0 bases, with 11 bases between the two germline ends. Germline values: CDR1 SGHVS, CDR2 FNYEAQ. This chain's CDR3 is CASSLAGGPLNTEAFF. The CDR3 DNA reads TGTGCCAGCAGCTTAGCGGGGGGACCGCTGAACACTGAAGCTTTCTTT.

The genes are TRBV7-2 and TRBJ2-7; TRBD1 is a possible D gene (6 bases). CDR1 and CDR2 (germline): SGHTA, FQGNSA. This CDR3 comprises 14 residues. V gave up 5 bases and J gave up 2 bases, with 13 bases separating them. This CDR3 reads CASSPRDNTYEQYF. CDR3 bases: TGTGCCAGCAGCCCCCGGGACAATACCTACGAGCAGTACTTC.

As to this clonotype: Possible read error: a much larger clone is one base away. The CDR3 does not end in the conserved phenylalanine or tryptophan, so this is likely a read error. This chain connects TRBV27 to TRBJ1-2; TRBD1 is a possible D gene (6 bases). CDR3 size: 14 residues. Trimming left V 5 bases short and J 2 bases short, with 12 bases between. The V gene's germline CDR1 is MNHEY and CDR2 SMNVEV (reference sequence). The CDR3: CASSPLTGNYGYTI. CDR3 in DNA: TGTGCCAGCAGTCCCCTCACAGGGAACTATGGCTACACCATC.

The V gene is TRBV27, the J gene TRBJ1-5; no clear D. V lost 2 bases, J lost 1 base, and 6 bases lay in between. CDR1 is MNHEY and CDR2 is SMNVEV in the germline V gene (reference sequence). The CDR3 consists of 14 residues. This chain's CDR3 is CASSLTQSNQPQHF. The CDR3 nucleotides read TGTGCCAGCAGTTTAACACAAAGCAATCAGCCCCAGCATTTT.

This chain links TRBV6-2 or TRBV6-3 with TRBJ1-5, with 9 bases aligning to TRBD1. Germline V gene sequence: CDR1 MNHEY, CDR2 SVGEGT. The J segment lost 6 bases and the V segment lost 5 bases, leaving 5 bases of the junction unmatched. The CDR3 length is 14 residues. CDR3 nucleotides: TGTGCCAGCAGTCAGGGACAGGGTTTTCAGCCCCAGCATTTT. Translating gives CASSQGQGFQPQHF.

A few counts support this clonotype. V is TRBV4-1 and J is TRBJ1-2; the D gene is possibly TRBD1 (5 bases). The germline V gene has CDR1 MGHRA and CDR2 YSYEKL. The V gene lost 0 bases and the J gene lost 5 bases, with 22 bases spanning the gap. CDR3 length: 18 residues. The CDR3: CASSQDLPGATENYGYTF. CDR3 coding DNA: TGCGCCAGCAGCCAAGATCTGCCCGGGGCGACAGAGAATTATGGCTACACCTTC.

This clonotype has just a few counts. V is TRBV15 and J is TRBJ2-7; 8 bases line up with TRBD1. CDR1 is LNHNV and CDR2 is YYDKDF in the germline V gene (reference sequence). The CDR3 length is 13 residues. Trimming removed 4 bases from V and 4 bases from J; junction bases left unmatched: 3. Here the CDR3 DNA reads TGTGCCACCAGCATTGACAGGGGTTACGAGCAGTACTTC. It translates to CATSIDRGYEQYF.

This clonotype was counted only a few times. V gene TRBV11-2 combines with J gene TRBJ1-2; 11 bases map to TRBD1. J lost 2 bases, V lost 1 base, and 0 bases had no gene match. The CDR3 is 15 residues long. The V gene's germline CDR1 is SGHAT and CDR2 FQNNGV. As DNA, the CDR3 is TGTGCCAGCAGCTTAGGGGACAGGGGGAACTATGGCTACACCTTC. Amino acid sequence: CASSLGDRGNYGYTF.

This clonotype was counted only a few times. The chain links TRBV6-5 to TRBJ2-3, with 7 bases that match TRBD2. The CDR3 consists of 16 residues. Unmatched junction bases numbered 9, after V lost 3 bases and J lost 3 bases. From germline, CDR1 is MNHEY and CDR2 SVGAGI. CDR3 sequence (DNA): TGTGCCAGCAGTTATAGTCTAGCGGTGGGGACAGATACGCAGTATTTT. This translates into CASSYSLAVGTDTQYF.

The rearrangement links TRBV6-1 to TRBJ2-2, with 12 bases matching TRBD1. V was clipped by 6 bases and J by 6 bases; unmatched bases: 5. CDR3 length: 15 residues. Germline-derived CDR1 and CDR2 are MNHNS and SASEGT. DNA of the CDR3: TGTGCCAGCAGGTCCGGGACAGGGGGCTCCGGGGAGCTGTTTTTT. It specifies CASRSGTGGSGELFF.

The chain recombines TRBV20-1 with TRBJ2-7; 8 bases line up with TRBD1. V dropped 4 bases and J dropped 4; count of bases not matched to a gene: 6. The germline V gene has CDR1 DFQATT and CDR2 SNEGSKA (reference sequence). The CDR3 contains 13 residues. This chain's CDR3 is CSAKRTGLYEQYF. In nucleotides, the CDR3 is TGCAGTGCTAAACGGACAGGGTTGTACGAGCAGTACTTC.

This chain links TRBV5-8 with TRBJ2-5; TRBD1 matches at 9 bases. The CDR3 runs 15 residues. With V trimmed by 4 bases and J by 7 bases, 11 bases remained unmatched. The germline gives CDR1 SGHTS, CDR2 YDEGEE. This CDR3 is CASSTLGTGKGTQYF. DNA for the CDR3: TGTGCCAGCAGCACTTTAGGGACAGGGAAGGGGACCCAGTACTTC.